The following is a T cell receptor (beta chain) sequence with its context. Its antigen remains unidentified. PCR primers comprised 60 Vbeta and 13 Jbeta primers. Sequenced by immunoSEQ multiplex PCR; TCRdb stores in-frame clones only, minus some. There are roughly 93,000 clones in the sample; around 78% occur only once, and around 0.63% lies in the top ten. The entry originates in a study of cytomegalovirus exposure and HLA in healthy donors. Study-wide points: Upon later analysis, TCR association rates were observed to vary by HLA locus, being highest for DRB1 and lowest for HLA-C. The listing of 160 or so TCR beta chains classed them as cytomegalovirus-associated.

V shed 3 bases and J 3 bases; nucleotides not matched to a gene: 1. CDR3 length: 13 residues. Germline V gives CDR1 LNHDA, CDR2 SQIVND (reference sequence). This receptor was identified in a man between 25 and 39 years old in good health and CMV-seronegative. The sequencing input was PBMCs. V is TRBV19 and J is TRBJ2-7; TRBD2 aligns across 8 bases. In DNA form, the CDR3 reads TGTGCCAGTAGTATTAGCGGGGTCTACGAGCAGTACTTC. Its translation: CASSISGVYEQYF.